This T cell receptor beta chain was documented in a study of shared T cell receptors in the human thymus. Profiled with immunoSEQ multiplex PCR; TCRdb holds only in-frame clones, not every one. Altogether 640,000 or so clones are present, around 87% being singletons, with the ten largest covering 0.0094%. CDR1 ENHRY and CDR2 SYGVKD come from the germline V gene. V was trimmed by 8 bases and J by 3 bases, leaving 11 bases between them. This CDR3 spans 13 amino acids. This same sample was also part of a study on human thymus T cells.

The V gene is TRBV10-3, the J gene TRBJ1-3; D ambiguous. The source is a boy under two years old with a congenital heart defect. What was sequenced was thymocytes. CDR3 nucleotides: TGTGCCATCTGGCAGGCTGATGGAAACACCATATATTTT. This gives the protein CAIWQADGNTIYF.